This TCR beta chain was observed in a study of human T cells and chemical hapten exposure. Overall study: While the approximately 24-week study was under way, patients received diphenylcyclopropenone on the scalp every week.

V was cut by 0 bases and J by 4 bases, with 7 bases left in between. Germline CDR1 SGHVS, CDR2 FNYEAQ. The CDR3 is 14 amino acids. This sample's time point: patch test 1, 2 weeks after DPC sensitization. Treatment indicated: therapeutic diphenylcyclopropenone sensitization with weekly scalp DPC. In the original analysis: Samples had a median of approximately 89,000 TCRs, ranging roughly 20,000 to 690,600. In TCRdb, the RACE reads were re-called with MiXCR into one record per CDR3 protein. What appears here as the V and J calls and clone size reflects TCRdb's work, not the paper's. The table includes about 120,000 distinct CDR3 sequences, roughly an eighth detected once. This clonotype was seen at least ten times.

The gene calls are TRBV7-6 and TRBJ1-3; TRBD1 is a possible D gene (6 bases). This sequence originates from a man in his late teens or twenties with alopecia areata. Some clones in this sample may be carry-over from other donors' samples. Here the sequenced sample was whole blood, taken in connection with sensitization to the hapten diphenylcyclopropenone (DPC). In nucleotides, the CDR3 is TGTGCCAGCAGCTTAGCCGGGGGCGGAAACACCATATATTTT. Translating it yields CASSLAGGGNTIYF.